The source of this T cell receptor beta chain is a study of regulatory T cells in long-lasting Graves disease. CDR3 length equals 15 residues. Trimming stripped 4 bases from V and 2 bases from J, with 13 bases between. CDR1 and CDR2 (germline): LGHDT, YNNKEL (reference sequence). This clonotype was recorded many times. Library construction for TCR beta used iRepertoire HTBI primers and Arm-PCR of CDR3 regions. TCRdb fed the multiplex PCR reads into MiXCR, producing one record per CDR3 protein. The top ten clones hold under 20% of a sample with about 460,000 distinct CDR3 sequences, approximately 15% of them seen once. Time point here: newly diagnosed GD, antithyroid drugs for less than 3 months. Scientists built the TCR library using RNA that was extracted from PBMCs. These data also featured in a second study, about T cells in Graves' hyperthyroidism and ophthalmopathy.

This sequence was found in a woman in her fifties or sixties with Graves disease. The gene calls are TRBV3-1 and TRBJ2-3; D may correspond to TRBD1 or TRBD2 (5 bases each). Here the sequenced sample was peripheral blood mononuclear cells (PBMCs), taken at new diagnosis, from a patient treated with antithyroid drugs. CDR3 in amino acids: CASSRELGVTDTQYF. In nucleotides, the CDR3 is TGTGCCAGCAGCCGAGAGTTGGGGGTCACAGATACGCAGTATTTT.